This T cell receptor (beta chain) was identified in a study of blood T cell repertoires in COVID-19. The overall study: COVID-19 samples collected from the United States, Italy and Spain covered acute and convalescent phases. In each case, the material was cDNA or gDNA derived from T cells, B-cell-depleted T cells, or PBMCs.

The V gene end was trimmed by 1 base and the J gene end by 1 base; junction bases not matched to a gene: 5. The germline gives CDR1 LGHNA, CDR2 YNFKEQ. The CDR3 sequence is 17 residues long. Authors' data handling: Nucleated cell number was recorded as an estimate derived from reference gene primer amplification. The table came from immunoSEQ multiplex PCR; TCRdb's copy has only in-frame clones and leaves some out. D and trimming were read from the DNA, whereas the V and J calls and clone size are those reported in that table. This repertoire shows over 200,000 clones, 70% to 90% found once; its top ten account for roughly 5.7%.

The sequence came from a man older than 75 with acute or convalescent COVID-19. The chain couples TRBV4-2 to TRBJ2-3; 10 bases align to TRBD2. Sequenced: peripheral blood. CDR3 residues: CASSQVSLAGGTDTQYF. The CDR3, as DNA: TGTGCCAGCAGCCAAGTCTCTCTAGCGGGGGGCACAGATACGCAGTATTTT.